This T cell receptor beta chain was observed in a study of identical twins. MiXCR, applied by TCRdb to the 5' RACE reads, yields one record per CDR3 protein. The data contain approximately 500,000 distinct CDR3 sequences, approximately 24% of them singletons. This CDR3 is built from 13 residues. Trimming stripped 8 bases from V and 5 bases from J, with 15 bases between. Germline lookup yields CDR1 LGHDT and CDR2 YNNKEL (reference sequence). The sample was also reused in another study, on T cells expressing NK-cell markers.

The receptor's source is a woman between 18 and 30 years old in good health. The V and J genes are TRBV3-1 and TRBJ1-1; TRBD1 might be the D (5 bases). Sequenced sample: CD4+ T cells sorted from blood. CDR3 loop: CASGDPLGTEAFF. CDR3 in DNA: TGTGCCAGCGGGGACCCCCTAGGGACTGAAGCTTTCTTT.